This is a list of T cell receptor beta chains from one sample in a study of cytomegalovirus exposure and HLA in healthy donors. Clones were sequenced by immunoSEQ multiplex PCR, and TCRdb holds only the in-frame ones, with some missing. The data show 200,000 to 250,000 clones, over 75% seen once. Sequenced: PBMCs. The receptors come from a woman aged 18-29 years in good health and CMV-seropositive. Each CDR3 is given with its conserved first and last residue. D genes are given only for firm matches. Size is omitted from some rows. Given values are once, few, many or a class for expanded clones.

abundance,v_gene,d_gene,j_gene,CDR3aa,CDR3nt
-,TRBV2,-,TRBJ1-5,CASTPQGNQPQHF,TGTGCCAGCACGCCGCAGGGCAATCAGCCCCAGCACTTT
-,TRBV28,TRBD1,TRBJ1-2,CASSLQGIGTDYGYTF,TGTGCCAGCTCCCTCCAGGGGATTGGGACAGACTATGGCTACACCTTC
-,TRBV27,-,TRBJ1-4,CASSAGGEIEKLFF,TGTGCCAGCAGTGCGGGGGGGGAAATTGAAAAACTGTTTTTT
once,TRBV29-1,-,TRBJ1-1,CSVAISGWDTEAFF,TGCAGCGTTGCGATTTCAGGATGGGACACTGAAGCTTTCTTT
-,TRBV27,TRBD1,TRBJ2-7,CASSLRDRSTKQYF,TGTGCCAGCAGTTTAAGGGACAGATCTACGAAGCAGTACTTC
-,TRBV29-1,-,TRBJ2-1,CSVALQGLPYNEQFF,TGCAGCGTTGCTTTACAGGGTTTACCCTACAATGAGCAGTTCTTC
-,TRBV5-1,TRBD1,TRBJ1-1,CASSWTGGRTEAFF,TGCGCCAGCAGCTGGACAGGGGGCCGGACTGAAGCTTTCTTT
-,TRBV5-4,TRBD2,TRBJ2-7,CASSLAGGPHEQYF,TGTGCCAGCAGCTTGGCGGGAGGGCCCCACGAGCAGTACTTC
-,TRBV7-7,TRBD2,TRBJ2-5,CASSLAFGLADQETQYF,TGTGCTAGCAGCTTAGCTTTTGGACTAGCGGATCAAGAGACCCAGTACTTC
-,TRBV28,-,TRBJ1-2,CASSAIRDKNGYTF,TGTGCCAGCAGTGCGATCCGGGACAAGAATGGCTACACCTTC
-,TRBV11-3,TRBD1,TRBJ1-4,CASSSGGTVGEKLFF,TGTGCCAGCAGCTCAGGGGGGACAGTTGGGGAAAAACTGTTTTTT
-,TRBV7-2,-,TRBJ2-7,CASSDRTENYEQYF,TGTGCCAGCAGCGACAGGACAGAGAACTACGAGCAGTACTTC
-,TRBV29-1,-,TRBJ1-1,CSVDQGGTEAFF,TGCAGCGTTGACCAGGGCGGAACTGAAGCTTTCTTT
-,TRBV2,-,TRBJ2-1,CASSERSSAYNEQFF,TGTGCCAGCAGTGAAAGGTCTAGCGCTTACAATGAGCAGTTCTTC
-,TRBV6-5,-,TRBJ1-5,CASSIQGRQPQHF,TGTGCCAGCAGTATCCAGGGGAGACAGCCCCAGCATTTT
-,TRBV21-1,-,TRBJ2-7,CASRRGGTSGSNNEQYF,TGTGCCAGCAGAAGGGGAGGGACTAGCGGGAGTAACAACGAGCAGTACTTC
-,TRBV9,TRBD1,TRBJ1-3,CASSVAAGGGNTIYF,TGTGCCAGCAGCGTAGCGGCAGGGGGTGGAAACACCATATATTTT
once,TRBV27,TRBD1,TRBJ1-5,CASSEEGRGLYQPQHF,TGTGCCAGCAGTGAGGAGGGCAGGGGGCTTTATCAGCCCCAGCATTTT
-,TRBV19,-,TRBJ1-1,CASSMGDWENTEAFF,TGTGCCAGTAGTATGGGAGACTGGGAGAACACTGAAGCTTTCTTT
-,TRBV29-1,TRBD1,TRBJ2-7,CSVEESDREVDEQYF,TGCAGCGTTGAAGAGTCGGACAGGGAGGTGGACGAGCAGTACTTC